Below are 20 T cell receptor beta chains sequenced from a single sample in a study of blood T cell repertoires in COVID-19. TCRdb's table, derived via immunoSEQ multiplex PCR, lists solely in-frame clones and lacks some. The sample lists some 65,000 clones; around 80% were seen once. Sequencing used peripheral blood. The receptors derive from a human donor in a cohort sampled during active COVID-19.

This clone was seen only once. The CDR3 DNA reads as TGTGCCAGCAGTGCCTTCGAAACTCGACAGGGCCCCCAAGAGACCCAGTACTTC. It yields the protein CASSAFETRQGPQETQYF. The chain joins TRBV2 to TRBJ2-5; TRBD1 matches 7 bases. Trimming at V came to 4 bases and at J to 1 base, leaving 15 bases not matched to a gene. Germline V gives CDR1 SNHLY, CDR2 FYNNEI. The CDR3 extends over 18 amino acids.

V is TRBV3-1 (or the pseudogene TRBV3-2) and J is TRBJ2-2; 8 positions agree with TRBD1. Germline V CDR1 and CDR2: LGHDT, YNNKEL (reference sequence). This CDR3 has 19 residues. Unmatched junction bases numbered 18, after V lost 4 bases and J lost 5 bases. The CDR3 sequence: CASSLTPQPRRGLTGELFF. The CDR3 nucleotides read TGTGCCAGCAGCCTAACCCCCCAACCTCGCAGGGGGCTGACCGGGGAGCTGTTTTTT.

This rearrangement joins TRBV27 to TRBJ2-7, with D possibly being TRBD1 (6 bases). Germline-derived CDR1 and CDR2 are MNHEY and SMNVEV (reference sequence). This CDR3 region has 14 residues. V lost 7 bases and J lost 6, with 19 bases in between. The CDR3 DNA follows: TGTGCCAGCACCCCTTGGGCAGGGGTGGGCGAGCAGTACTTC. Amino acid sequence: CASTPWAGVGEQYF.

V and J are TRBV6-2 or TRBV6-3 and TRBJ1-2, with TRBD1 identical over 8 bases. The V gene's germline CDR1 is MNHEY and CDR2 SVGEGT. The trim removed 5 bases at V and 4 bases at J, leaving 9 bases unmatched. This CDR3 spans 15 amino acids. The CDR3: CASSPKGTGLYGYTF. CDR3 sequence (DNA): TGTGCCAGCAGTCCCAAAGGGACAGGACTCTATGGCTACACCTTC.

This chain links TRBV6-5 with TRBJ1-1; 8 bases are shared with TRBD1. Trimming removed 5 bases from V and 0 bases from J; junction bases left unmatched: 5. The CDR3 is 15 amino acids. Germline-derived CDR1 and CDR2 are MNHEY and SVGAGI. CDR3 sequence (DNA): TGTGCCAGCAGTCCCCCGACAGGGGTGAACACTGAAGCTTTCTTT. As protein: CASSPPTGVNTEAFF.

The gene calls are TRBV18 and TRBJ2-7; TRBD2 might be the D (6 bases). The V gene lost 0 bases and the J gene lost 7 bases, with 13 bases spanning the gap. Germline assignment: CDR1 KGHSH and CDR2 LQKENI. The CDR3 loop spans 14 amino acids. In DNA, the CDR3 is TGTGCCAGCTCACCACCGTCATGGGGAGGTGAGCAGTACTTC. Translating it yields CASSPPSWGGEQYF.

The V gene is TRBV5-5, the J gene TRBJ2-2, with D perhaps matching TRBD2 (6 bases). The CDR3 covers 15 residues. V dropped 5 bases and J dropped 0 bases, with 11 bases sitting between them. Germline CDR1 is SGHKS and CDR2 is YYEKEE (reference sequence). CDR3 nucleotide sequence: TGTGCCAGCAGTTACCGGGGGACGAACACCGGGGAGCTGTTTTTT. It encodes CASSYRGTNTGELFF.

The chain joins TRBV25-1 to TRBJ2-3; no firm D call. The V gene lost 7 bases and the J gene lost 6 bases, with 8 bases spanning the gap. The CDR3 contains 11 residues. CDR1 and CDR2 from the germline V gene are MGHDK and SYGVNS. As DNA, the CDR3 is TGTGCCAGCACCCGACTGGATACGCAGTATTTT. Its translation: CASTRLDTQYF.

The rearrangement uses TRBV12-3 or TRBV12-4 and TRBJ2-7, with 7 bases lining up with TRBD1. With V trimmed by 6 bases and J by 0 bases, 2 bases remained unmatched. This CDR3 has 13 amino acids. The CDR3 reads CASRDRSSYEQYF. In nucleotides, the CDR3 is TGTGCCAGCAGGGACAGGAGCTCCTACGAGCAGTACTTC.

This sequence joins TRBV18 and TRBJ2-5; 7 bases line up with TRBD1. The CDR3 covers 14 residues. The V and J ends lost 5 bases and 3 bases, in that order; junction bases with no gene match: 6. Germline CDR1 and CDR2: KGHSH and LQKENI. As DNA, the CDR3 is TGTGCCAGCTCATCGAGAACAGGGGAAGAGACCCAGTACTTC. It codes for CASSSRTGEETQYF. Combining the CDR3 with reference TRBV18 and TRBJ2-5 gives the whole variable domain NAGVMQNPRHLVRRRGQEARLRCSPMKGHSHVYWYRQLPEEGLKFMVYLQKENIIDESGMPKERFSAEFPKEGPSILRIQQVVRGDSAAYFCASSSRTGEETQYFGPGTRLLVL.

This sequence joins TRBV7-9 and TRBJ1-2; D not resolved. V lost 11 bases and J lost 4, with 14 bases in between. CDR3 size: 12 residues. CDR1 is SEHNR, CDR2 FQNEAQ, per germline (reference sequence). The CDR3 nucleotides read TGTGCCGGCGAGGCCGGCGGCTATGGCTACACCTTC. Its translation is CAGEAGGYGYTF.

The chain uses TRBV21-1 and TRBJ2-7; the table assigns TRBD1, which was not confirmed against the DNA. TRBV21-1 is reported as a pseudogene. This CDR3 spans 16 amino acids. DNA for the CDR3: TGTGCCAGCAGCAGCCTCCCCGGACAAAGCTCCTACGAGCAGTACTTC. Amino acid sequence: CASSSLPGQSSYEQYF.

The chain is built from TRBV15 and TRBJ2-5; a possible D gene is TRBD1 (5 bases). Germline V gene lookup returns CDR1 LNHNV and CDR2 YYDKDF (reference sequence). The CDR3 length is 14 residues. The ends were cut back, 1 base at V and 5 bases at J, with 11 bases in the middle. The DNA for the CDR3 is TGTGCCACCAGCAGAGCATCAGGGTGGGAGACCCAGTACTTC. It yields the protein CATSRASGWETQYF.

The chain employs TRBV6-2 or TRBV6-3 and TRBJ1-2; TRBD1 is a possible D gene (5 bases). This CDR3 is 12 amino acids long. Germline loops: CDR1 MNHEY, CDR2 SVGEGT. V lost 4 bases to trimming and J lost 4 bases, with 7 bases between them. The CDR3 loop is CASSSQGYGYTF. In DNA form, the CDR3 reads TGTGCCAGCAGTTCGCAGGGCTATGGCTACACCTTC.

The chain joins TRBV4-3 to TRBJ2-5; 10 nucleotides align to TRBD2. After removal of 5 bases from V and 2 bases from J, the junction contained 8 bases not matched to a gene. The CDR3 is made up of 16 amino acids. Per germline, CDR1 LGHNA and CDR2 YSLEER. The chain's CDR3 is CASSYGTSVDQETQYF. The CDR3 DNA reads TGCGCCAGCAGCTACGGGACTAGCGTTGATCAAGAGACCCAGTACTTC.

The V call is TRBV5-1, the J call TRBJ1-2; no definite D call. Trimming removed 0 bases at V and 6 bases at J, with 15 bases between. CDR1 and CDR2 (germline): SGHRS, YFSETQ. The CDR3 runs 15 residues. The CDR3 DNA follows: TGCGCCAGCAGCTTGGTCGGTACAGCTACCGATGGCTACACCTTC. As protein: CASSLVGTATDGYTF. The entire variable domain, with the rest obtained from reference TRBV5-1 and TRBJ1-2, is as follows: KAGVTQTPRYLIKTRGQQVTLSCSPISGHRSVSWYQQTPGQGLQFLFEYFSETQRNKGNFPGRFSGRQFSNSRSEMNVSTLELGDSALYLCASSLVGTATDGYTFGSGTRLTVV.

The chain recombines TRBV11-2 with TRBJ2-2; 7 nucleotides line up with TRBD2. CDR1 and CDR2 from the germline V gene are SGHAT and FQNNGV. V was clipped by 5 bases and J by 4 bases; unmatched bases: 10. This CDR3 has 16 amino acids. DNA for the CDR3: TGTGCCAGCAGCCCACGGGGAGCGGGATTCACCGGGGAGCTGTTTTTT. Protein sequence: CASSPRGAGFTGELFF.

The chain is built from TRBV28 and TRBJ1-4, with D hard to call. CDR3 length: 17 residues. CDR1 MDHEN and CDR2 SYDVKM come from the germline V gene. V lost 7 bases and J 8 bases, leaving 26 bases between the germline ends. CDR3 sequence reads: CASTRGSTLQVVEKLFF. CDR3 DNA: TGTGCCAGCACCAGAGGGAGTACCCTCCAGGTGGTCGAAAAACTGTTTTTT.

The V call is TRBV28, the J call TRBJ2-7; 14 bases align to TRBD2. CDR3 length: 18 amino acids. V lost 7 bases to trimming and J lost 4 bases; unmatched junction nucleotides: 15. The germline CDR1 and CDR2 sequences are MDHEN and SYDVKM. The CDR3 loop is CASKRTGLAGVGLYEQYF. The CDR3 coding sequence is TGTGCCAGCAAGCGAACGGGACTAGCGGGAGTAGGACTTTACGAGCAGTACTTC.

The chain employs TRBV18 and TRBJ1-1, with a possible D match to TRBD1 (5 bases). Trimming took off 5 bases at V and 3 bases at J, with 13 bases between the two ends. Germline V gene sequence: CDR1 KGHSH, CDR2 LQKENI. CDR3 length: 14 amino acids. CDR3 sequence: CASSFSQGDTEAFF. DNA for the CDR3: TGTGCCAGCTCATTTTCCCAAGGGGACACTGAAGCTTTCTTT.